This TCR beta chain was captured by sequencing in a study of OX40 agonist ivuxolimab in advanced cancers. Repertoires were generated with immunoSEQ multiplex PCR, while TCRdb's copy carries only in-frame clones and drops some. The data show about 62,000 clones, just under 85% seen once. Germline V lookup: CDR1 SNHLY, CDR2 FYNNEI. V lost 5 bases to trimming and J lost 0 bases, with 11 bases between them. The CDR3 runs 15 residues. This chain connects TRBV2 to TRBJ1-5; D is possibly TRBD1 (5 bases). The receptor comes from an adult with an advanced solid tumor such as melanoma, head and neck, liver or kidney cancer. Material: CD4+ or CD8+ T cells sorted from blood, obtained in a trial of the OX40 agonist ivuxolimab. The CDR3, as DNA: TGTGCCAGCAGTTACGGACACCATAGCAATCAGCCCCAGCATTTT. Translated: CASSYGHHSNQPQHF.